This TCR beta chain was profiled in a study of blood T cell repertoires in COVID-19. Study at large: Acute and convalescent COVID-19 specimens originated in the United States, Italy and Spain. Sources were T cells, B-cell-depleted T cells, or PBMCs; the material itself was cDNA or gDNA.

The germline V gene encodes CDR1 MRHNA and CDR2 SNTAGT. V trimming: 5 bases; J trimming: 7 bases; junction bases outside the gene matches: 7. The CDR3 has 15 amino acids. TCRdb's copy holds only in-frame clones and misses some; the assay was immunoSEQ multiplex PCR. The sample includes a few hundred thousand clones, 70% to 90% of them seen just once. This TCR derives from a young man with COVID-19, enrolled during active disease. This sequence joins TRBV6-4 and TRBJ2-3, with 12 bases fitting TRBD2. Sequenced: peripheral blood. CDR3 nucleotides: TGTGCCAGCAGTCCTCTAGCGGGAGGGATAAATACGCAGTATTTT. Translation: CASSPLAGGINTQYF.